A selection of T cell receptor beta chains follows, all from one sample in a study of T cell repertoires in cytomegalovirus infection. Via MiXCR, TCRdb re-called the reads, giving one row per CDR3 protein. The table shows under 500,000 distinct CDR3 sequences, with roughly 46% occurring only once. Their specific antigens are unknown. The starting material was cultured PBMCs, obtained from culture after CMV antigen stimulation. The receptors shown here come from a human donor in good health (CMV status not recorded). Some clones in this sample may be carry-over from other donors' samples. Each CDR3 is given with its conserved first and last residue. D genes are given only for firm matches. Clone size is given for some rows only: seen once, a few or many times, or a class if the clone is expanded.

>-|-|TRBV12-3/TRBV12-4|TRBJ2-7
TGTGCCAGCAGTTTCTCCGAGGTCTACGAGCAGTACTTC
CASSFSEVYEQYF
>TRBD1|-|TRBV5-1|TRBJ2-6
TGCGCCAGCAGCTTACGGGACAGGGCTAGTGGGGCCAACGTCCTGACTTTC
CASSLRDRASGANVLTF
>TRBD2|-|TRBV7-2|TRBJ2-7
TGTGCCAGCAGCTTAGCGGGGAGGGCGGGAAGTTACGAGCAGTACTTC
CASSLAGRAGSYEQYF
>TRBD1|-|TRBV2|TRBJ1-1
TGTGCCAGCACCCCCGGGACAGCCTTGGTCACTGAAGCTTTCTTT
CASTPGTALVTEAFF
>-|-|TRBV7-6|TRBJ2-3
TGTGCCAGCAGTTTCGGAGTAGCAAGCACAGATACGCAGTATTTT
CASSFGVASTDTQYF
>TRBD1|-|TRBV20-1|TRBJ2-7
TGCAGTGCTAGAGACGGTAGCTCCCCGCGGGGACAGGGGTTATACGAGCAGTACTTC
CSARDGSSPRGQGLYEQYF
>TRBD1|-|TRBV10-3|TRBJ1-6
TGTGCCATCAGGATGGGACAGACGAATTCACCCCTCCACTTT
CAIRMGQTNSPLHF
>-|-|TRBV12-3/TRBV12-4|TRBJ2-1
TGTGCCAGCAGTTTAGGCGGGGCGGTGGATGAGCAGTTCTTC
CASSLGGAVDEQFF
>-|-|TRBV19|TRBJ1-2
TGTGCCAGTAGAGACCGGGCCCTCTATGGCTACACCTTC
CASRDRALYGYTF
>-|-|TRBV7-2|TRBJ1-3
TGTGCCAGCAGCTCGCAGTACTCTGGAAACACCATATATTTT
CASSSQYSGNTIYF
>-|-|TRBV18|TRBJ2-1
TGTGCCAGCTCATCCCTGGGCCCAGGAGGGGGGCACGGCAATGAGCAGTTCTTC
CASSSLGPGGGHGNEQFF
>-|-|TRBV19|TRBJ2-1
TGTGCCAGTACCCTGGGCTGGGCCGCCTACAATGAGCAGTTCTTC
CASTLGWAAYNEQFF
>TRBD1|once|TRBV11-1|TRBJ2-4
TGTGCCAGCAGCTTAGCCGAGGGACAGTGGAACATTCAGTACTTC
CASSLAEGQWNIQYF
>-|-|TRBV7-2|TRBJ2-7
TGTGCCAGCACCCCGGTGGGGAACCCCGAGCAGTACTTC
CASTPVGNPEQYF
>-|once|TRBV11-2|TRBJ2-4
TGTGCCAGCAGCTCCCGGACTACCCCGGGTGCCAAAAACATTCAGTACTTC
CASSSRTTPGAKNIQYF
>TRBD1|few|TRBV12-3/TRBV12-4|TRBJ1-3
TGTGCCAGCAGTCAGGGACAGGGATGGAGAAACACCATATATTTT
CASSQGQGWRNTIYF
>TRBD2|once|TRBV14|TRBJ2-7
TGTGCCAGCAGACTAGCGGGAGATCTCTCCGACGAGCAGTACTTC
CASRLAGDLSDEQYF
>-|few|TRBV6-1|TRBJ2-7
TGTGCCAGCAGTGAAGCGCACAGGGAAAGCTCCTACGAGCAGTACTTC
CASSEAHRESSYEQYF
>-|-|TRBV12-3/TRBV12-4|TRBJ1-1
TGCGCCAGCAGCTTGGGGGCCGTTAACACTGAAGCTTTCTTT
CASSLGAVNTEAFF
>-|-|TRBV4-1|TRBJ1-1
TGCGCCAGCAGCCAAATGTCCTTTGTGGTCCAGGGCGAAGCTTTCTTT
CASSQMSFVVQGEAFF
>TRBD1|-|TRBV12-3/TRBV12-4|TRBJ1-2
TGTGCCAGCAGTTTTTCGACAGGGGCGCGGGGCTACACCTTC
CASSFSTGARGYTF
>TRBD2|-|TRBV6-5|TRBJ2-3
TGTGCCAGCAGATGGACTAGCGGGAGCACAGATACGCAGTATTTT
CASRWTSGSTDTQYF
>-|few|TRBV6-2/TRBV6-3|TRBJ1-1
TGTGCCAGCAGTTCGTCGACAATAAACACTGAAGCTTTCTTT
CASSSSTINTEAFF
>-|many|TRBV7-2|TRBJ1-1
TGTGCCAGCGCGTTGACGAACACTGAAGCTTTCTTT
CASALTNTEAFF
>-|-|TRBV7-2|TRBJ2-3
TGTGCCAGCAGCTTACCTTCAGTCGGGACAGATACGCAGTATTTT
CASSLPSVGTDTQYF
>TRBD1|few|TRBV7-2|TRBJ1-2
TGTGCCAGCAGCCATGATCCGGGACAGGCCTATGGCTACACCTTC
CASSHDPGQAYGYTF
>-|-|TRBV6-1|TRBJ2-6
TGTGCCAGCAGTGTCCTCATCTTCTCTGGGGCCAACGTCCTGACTTTC
CASSVLIFSGANVLTF
>-|-|TRBV7-3|TRBJ2-3
TGTGCCAGCAGCCCGCGAGCAGAAGGAGATACGCAGTATTTT
CASSPRAEGDTQYF
>-|many|TRBV7-2|TRBJ1-2
TGTGCCAGCAGCTTAGGGCTGGGGGATGGCTACACCTTC
CASSLGLGDGYTF
>TRBD1|-|TRBV6-2/TRBV6-3|TRBJ2-7
TGTGCCAGCAGTGCCGGGACAGGGTTCGGGGGCTCCTACGAGCAGTACTTC
CASSAGTGFGGSYEQYF